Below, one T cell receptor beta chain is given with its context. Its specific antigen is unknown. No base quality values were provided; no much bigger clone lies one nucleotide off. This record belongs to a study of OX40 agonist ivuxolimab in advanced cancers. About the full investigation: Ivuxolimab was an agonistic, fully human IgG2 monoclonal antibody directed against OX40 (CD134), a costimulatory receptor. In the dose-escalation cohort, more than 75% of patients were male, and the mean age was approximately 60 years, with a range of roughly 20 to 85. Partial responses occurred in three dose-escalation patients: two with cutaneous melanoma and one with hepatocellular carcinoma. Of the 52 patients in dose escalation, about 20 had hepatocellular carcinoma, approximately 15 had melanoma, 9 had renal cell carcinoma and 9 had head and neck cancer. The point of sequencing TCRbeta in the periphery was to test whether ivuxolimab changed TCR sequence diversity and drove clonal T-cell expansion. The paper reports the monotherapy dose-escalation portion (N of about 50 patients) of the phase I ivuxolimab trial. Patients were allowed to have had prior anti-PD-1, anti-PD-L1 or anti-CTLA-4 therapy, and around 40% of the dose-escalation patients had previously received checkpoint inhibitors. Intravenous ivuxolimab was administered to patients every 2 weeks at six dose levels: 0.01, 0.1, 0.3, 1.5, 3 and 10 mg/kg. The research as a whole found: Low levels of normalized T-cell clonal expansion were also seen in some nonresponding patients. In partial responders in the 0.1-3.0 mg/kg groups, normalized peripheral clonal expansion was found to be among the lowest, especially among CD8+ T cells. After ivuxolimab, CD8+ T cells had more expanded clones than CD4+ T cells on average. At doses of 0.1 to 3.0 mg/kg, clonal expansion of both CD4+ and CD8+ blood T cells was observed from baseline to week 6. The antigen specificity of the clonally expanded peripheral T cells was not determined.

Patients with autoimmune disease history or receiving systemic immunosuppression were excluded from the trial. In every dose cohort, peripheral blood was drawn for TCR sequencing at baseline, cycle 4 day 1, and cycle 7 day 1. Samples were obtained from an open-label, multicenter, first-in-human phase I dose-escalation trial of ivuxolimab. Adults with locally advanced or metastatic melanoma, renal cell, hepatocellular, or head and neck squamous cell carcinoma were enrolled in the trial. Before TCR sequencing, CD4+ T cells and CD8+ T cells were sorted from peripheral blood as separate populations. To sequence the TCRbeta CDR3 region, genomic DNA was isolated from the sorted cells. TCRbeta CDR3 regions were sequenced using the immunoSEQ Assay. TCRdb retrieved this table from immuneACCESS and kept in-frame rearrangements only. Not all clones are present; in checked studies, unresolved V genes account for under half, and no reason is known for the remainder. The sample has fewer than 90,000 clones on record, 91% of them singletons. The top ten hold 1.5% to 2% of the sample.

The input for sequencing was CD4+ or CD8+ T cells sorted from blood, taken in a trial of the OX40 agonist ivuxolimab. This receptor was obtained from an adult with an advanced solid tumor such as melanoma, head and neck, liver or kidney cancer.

The nucleotides read TGTGCCAGCAGCTTAGGAGGGGACAGGGGCTTGTACGAGCAGTACTTC. The resulting protein is CASSLGGDRGLYEQYF. Rearrangement joined TRBV7-2 to TRBJ2-7; 10 central nucleotides agree with TRBD1. CDR1 SGHTA and CDR2 FQGNSA are derived from the germline V gene. Taken from cysteine to phenylalanine, the CDR3 has 16 residues. The read is trimmed to its CDR3 DNA, 48 bases read in frame from base 1. V ends up 1 base short and J 4 bases short, with an unmatched junction base count of 7.